Given below is one TCR beta chain in context. The antigen is undetermined. Other DNA sequences of this sample code for an identical CDR3. The data were taken from a study of cytomegalovirus exposure and HLA in healthy donors. Study outcomes and limitations: In a later analysis, a genetic analysis reported fewer productive-TCR N-insertions in an Asian-associated ancestry cluster than the cohort average.

The PCR used 60 Vbeta and 13 Jbeta primers. Using immunoSEQ multiplex PCR, the repertoire was profiled, and TCRdb retains in-frame clones only, with some absent. The sample shows 210,000 or so clones, approximately 81% of them seen only once. V lost 2 bases, J lost 2 bases, and 9 bases lay in between. The CDR3 has 14 residues. Looked up from germline, CDR1 is MNHEY and CDR2 is SVGAGI. Donors sampled were nominally healthy, though unrecorded immune exposures were likely. The rearrangement links TRBV6-5 to TRBJ1-1; D is unclear. Sequences were obtained from PBMCs. The TCR sequence derives from a girl aged 2 to 9 in good health and CMV-seronegative. CDR3: CASSYVGLNTEAFF. CDR3 sequence (DNA): TGTGCCAGCAGTTACGTGGGCCTTAACACTGAAGCTTTCTTT.